This T cell receptor (beta chain) came from a study of T cell responses to AZD1222 COVID-19 vaccine. Notes on the study in general: Clonal diversity was possibly underestimated, and white British individuals and females predominated among donors.

Here immunoSEQ multiplex PCR was the method, and the copy in TCRdb shows in-frame clones only, minus some. The sample includes about 120,000 clones, approximately 91% of them seen just once. Remarks on this clone: Its antigen is not identified.

Deletions cut 4 bases from V and 3 bases from J, with 12 bases between. The CDR3 loop spans 15 amino acids. Germline V gene sequence: CDR1 MDHEN, CDR2 SYDVKM. V gene TRBV28 combines with J gene TRBJ1-4; D unresolved. The TCR sequence derives from an adult who received the AZD1222 COVID-19 vaccine. This sample comprised peripheral blood, obtained 28 days after the second AZD1222 dose. The CDR3, as DNA: TGTGCCAGCAGTTCCCGCCGGGAATCTAATGAAAAACTGTTTTTT. Translating it yields CASSSRRESNEKLFF.